This passage covers 3 T cell receptor beta chains from one sample sequenced in a study of radiotherapy plus CTLA-4 blockade in lung cancer. This table comes from immunoSEQ multiplex PCR, and its TCRdb copy is limited to in-frame clones, with some not included. The sample carries approximately 94,000 clones, around 80% recorded once. The source was peripheral blood, collected from a patient treated with radiotherapy plus ipilimumab. These receptors all come from a human donor with non-small cell lung cancer that progressed on radiotherapy plus ipilimumab.

This chain uses TRBV12-5 with TRBJ1-5; maybe TRBD1 (6 bases). The CDR3 runs to 12 residues. The V end was cut by 7 bases, the J end by 6 bases, with 10 bases between. The germline gives CDR1 LGHNT, CDR2 FRNRAP. The CDR3 DNA sequence: TGTGCTAGTGCCCCAGGGGTTCAGCCCCAGCATTTT. This sequence encodes CASAPGVQPQHF.

This rearrangement joins TRBV14 to TRBJ1-6; unclear D gene. The CDR3 runs 13 residues. Germline-derived CDR1 and CDR2 are SGHDN and FVKESK. The germline V and J ends were trimmed by 1 base and 14 bases, with 12 bases remaining between them. The CDR3, as DNA: TGTGCCAGCAGCCAAGCCGACGTTAGGACCCTCCACTTT. Residues: CASSQADVRTLHF.

This clone has just a few counts. CDR3 region: CASSQDRGAGELFF. The CDR3, as DNA: TGTGCCAGCAGCCAAGATCGCGGGGCCGGGGAGCTGTTTTTT. The chain joins TRBV4-2 to TRBJ2-2; tentatively, D is TRBD2 (6 bases). The germline V gene has CDR1 LGHNA and CDR2 YNFKEQ. Trimming pared 0 bases from V and 6 bases from J, leaving 8 bases between. The CDR3 consists of 14 residues.